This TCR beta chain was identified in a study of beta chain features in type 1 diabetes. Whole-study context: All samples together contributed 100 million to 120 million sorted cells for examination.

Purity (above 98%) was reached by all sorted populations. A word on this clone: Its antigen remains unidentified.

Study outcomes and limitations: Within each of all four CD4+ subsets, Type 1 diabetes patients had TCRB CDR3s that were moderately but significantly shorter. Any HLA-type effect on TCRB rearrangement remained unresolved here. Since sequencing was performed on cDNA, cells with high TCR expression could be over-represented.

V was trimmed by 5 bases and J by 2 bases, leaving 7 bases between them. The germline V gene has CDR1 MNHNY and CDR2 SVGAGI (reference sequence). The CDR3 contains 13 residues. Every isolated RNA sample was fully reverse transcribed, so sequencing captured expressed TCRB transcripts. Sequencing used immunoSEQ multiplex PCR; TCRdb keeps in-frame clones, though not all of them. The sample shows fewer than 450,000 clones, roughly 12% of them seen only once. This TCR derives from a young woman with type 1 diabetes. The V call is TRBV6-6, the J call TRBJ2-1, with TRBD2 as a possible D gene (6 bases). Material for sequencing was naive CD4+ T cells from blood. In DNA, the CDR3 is TGTGCCAGCAGTCCGGGAGCCTACAATGAGCAGTTCTTC. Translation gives CASSPGAYNEQFF.